This TCR beta chain was sequenced in a study of CD8 T cells in Susac syndrome. CD8+ and CD4+ blood T cells underwent TCR beta sequencing. Relapsing-remitting disease, either stable or active, was present in the treatment-naive patients who were the multiple sclerosis controls. When the RNA was reverse transcribed, random hexamers were used with an input of roughly 0.5 to 1 ug. TCRdb fed the immunoSEQ multiplex PCR reads into MiXCR, producing one record per CDR3 protein. Of 200,000 to 250,000 distinct CDR3 sequences listed, 92% are singletons. Trimming cost V 1 base and J 2 bases, with 8 bases left between them. Germline CDR1 is SEHNR and CDR2 is FQNEAQ (reference sequence). CDR3 length equals 15 residues.

This sequence joins TRBV7-9 and TRBJ2-2; D gene ambiguous. Material: CD8+ T cells from PBMCs. The sequence was collected from a human donor with multiple sclerosis. The CDR3 sequence: CASSLELGNTGELFF. Here the CDR3 DNA reads TGTGCCAGCAGCTTAGAGTTGGGAAACACCGGGGAGCTGTTTTTT.